The source of this T cell receptor (beta chain) is a study of cytomegalovirus exposure and HLA in healthy donors. The CDR3 runs 14 residues. V gave up 4 bases and J gave up 3 bases; unmatched junction bases: 5. CDR1 SGHNT and CDR2 YYREEE come from the germline V gene (reference sequence). Each donor's status was that of a healthy bone marrow donor. PCR was performed using 60 Vbeta and 13 Jbeta primers. Some clones are missing from TCRdb's copy, which holds only in-frame ones; the method was immunoSEQ multiplex PCR. The data contain approximately 100,000 clones, 74% of them singletons. V usage is TRBV5-4 and J usage is TRBJ2-7, with 9 bases fitting TRBD1. The sequencing sample was made of PBMCs. The sequence derives from a human donor in good health. CDR3 protein: CASSVDRGDYEQYF. The CDR3 nucleotides are TGTGCCAGCAGCGTTGACAGGGGGGACTACGAGCAGTACTTC.